Below, one T cell receptor beta chain is given with its context. Its antigen is not identified. RNA was isolated and reverse transcribed to cDNA, the sequencing template. Generated by immunoSEQ multiplex PCR, the TCRdb table keeps only in-frame clones and is missing some. The data contain approximately 280,000 clones, about 62% of them singletons. These data come from a study of CD8+ T cells in alopecia areata. Study-level points and caveats: It was observed that many expanded lesional clones persisted in scalp and blood during tofacitinib. Tofacitinib significantly lowered scalp clonality and expanded CD8+ clones among the top 100.

Treatment specified: oral pan-JAK inhibitor, 5-10 mg twice daily. The length of the CDR3 is 14 residues. Germline CDR1 and CDR2: MGHDK and SYGVNS. The germline V and J ends were trimmed by 7 bases and 4 bases, with 11 bases remaining between them. The J gene is TRBJ1-6, the V gene TRBV25-1; D is undetermined. This clonotype was sampled from a human donor with alopecia areata. Sequenced material: CD4+ T cells sorted from blood, taken at week 24, from a patient treated with tofacitinib. The CDR3, as DNA: TGTGCCAGCACCCCCAGCGGGTATAATTCACCCCTCCACTTT. This gives the protein CASTPSGYNSPLHF.